Listed below are T cell receptor beta chains from one sample, sequenced in a study of blood T cell repertoires in COVID-19. Libraries were prepared by immunoSEQ multiplex PCR; TCRdb keeps only in-frame clonotypes and omits some of them. The profile shows fewer than 80,000 clones, over 85% of them singletons. Sequences were obtained from peripheral blood. These receptors were taken from a human donor in a cohort sampled during active COVID-19. Both conserved end residues are part of each CDR3. D genes are given only for firm matches. A clone size is listed for some rows: how often the clone was seen (once, few, many), or a class if it is expanded.

J gene	V gene	clone size	D gene	CDR3 DNA	CDR3 protein
TRBJ2-1	TRBV5-1	NA	TRBD2	TGCGCCAGCAGCTTGGACCGACTAGCGGGGGCCAATGAGCAGTTCTTC	CASSLDRLAGANEQFF
TRBJ2-7	TRBV9	NA	TRBD2	TGTGCCAGCAGCGCGGGGACTAGCGGCTACGAGCAGTACTTC	CASSAGTSGYEQYF
TRBJ2-7	TRBV28	NA	TRBD1	TGTGCCAGCAAGAAACAGGGGCAGTACGAGCAGTACTTC	CASKKQGQYEQYF
TRBJ2-7	TRBV7-6	NA	NA	TGTGCCAGCAGCTTAGCGTGGGGCAGCTCCTACGAGCAGTACTTC	CASSLAWGSSYEQYF
TRBJ1-2	TRBV11-2	NA	NA	TGTGCCAGCAGACGGTTAGCTAACTATGGCTACACCTTC	CASRRLANYGYTF
TRBJ2-3	TRBV7-2	NA	TRBD1	TGTGCCAGCAGCTCAGGGACAGCCATCAATACGCAGTATTTT	CASSSGTAINTQYF
TRBJ2-5	TRBV13	medium-sized	NA	TGTGCCAGCAGCTTAGTACGGGAAGGGGAGACCCAGTACTTC	CASSLVREGETQYF
TRBJ2-7	TRBV6-4	NA	NA	TGTGCCAGCAGTATGCGGACAGACTACGAGCAGTACTTC	CASSMRTDYEQYF
TRBJ2-3	TRBV18	NA	TRBD2	TGTGCCAGCTCCCCACAGAGACTGGGCGGGAGGAGCACAGATACGCAGTATTTT	CASSPQRLGGRSTDTQYF
TRBJ1-2	TRBV18	NA	TRBD1	TGTGCCAGCTCACCTCAGCCGGGACAGGGGGCGCCCGGCTACACCTTC	CASSPQPGQGAPGYTF
TRBJ2-1	TRBV6-4	NA	TRBD1	TGTGCCAGCAGTGATACGGGGACAGGCTCGTACAATGAGCAGTTCTTC	CASSDTGTGSYNEQFF
TRBJ2-1	TRBV5-1	NA	TRBD1	TGCGCCAGCAGCTCAGGACAGGGCGGCTACAATGAGCAGTTCTTC	CASSSGQGGYNEQFF
TRBJ2-3	TRBV6-4	medium-sized	NA	TGTGCCAGCAGTGACGGGGGCATGAGCGGAGCGGATACGCAGTATTTT	CASSDGGMSGADTQYF
TRBJ2-5	TRBV28	NA	NA	TGTGCCAGCAGTTTGGGGGGTCAGGGCCAAGAGACCCAGTACTTC	CASSLGGQGQETQYF
TRBJ1-1	TRBV3-1/TRBV3-2	NA	NA	TGTGCCAGCAGCCACCTAGACAGACCGAACACTGAAGCTTTCTTT	CASSHLDRPNTEAFF
TRBJ2-7	TRBV6-2/TRBV6-3	NA	NA	TGTGCCAGCAGTCCGCGGGTTCTAAGCTCCTACGAGCAGTACTTC	CASSPRVLSSYEQYF
TRBJ1-3	TRBV12-3/TRBV12-4	NA	NA	TGTGCCAGCAGTTTGTCCCTTGGAAACACCATATATTTT	CASSLSLGNTIYF
TRBJ1-1	TRBV9	NA	TRBD1	TGTGCCAGCAGCGAGGACAGGGGGGACACTGAAGCTTTCTTT	CASSEDRGDTEAFF